This T cell receptor beta chain stems from a study of radiation and T cells in renal cell carcinoma. Assay used: immunoSEQ multiplex PCR; TCRdb lists only in-frame clones, some missing. Of around 30,000 clones in the sample, over 75% were seen once. The V gene's germline CDR1 is GTSNPN and CDR2 SVGIG (reference sequence). The germline V and J ends were trimmed by 5 bases and 1 base, with 19 bases remaining between them. The CDR3 extends over 16 amino acids. Time point in this sample: blood 4 weeks post-SBRT, at nephrectomy. This sample's treatment: 15 Gy SBRT to primary tumor, nephrectomy 4 weeks later.

This chain joins TRBV30 and TRBJ2-3; D might be TRBD2 (5 bases). This sequence originates from a man aged 55 to 69 with renal cell carcinoma. The sample in question was blood, obtained from a patient whose treatment included radiotherapy and nephrectomy. As DNA, the CDR3 is TGTGCCTGGTTACGAGGCGTTAGCGTAGGCACAGATACGCAGTATTTT. Translation gives CAWLRGVSVGTDTQYF.